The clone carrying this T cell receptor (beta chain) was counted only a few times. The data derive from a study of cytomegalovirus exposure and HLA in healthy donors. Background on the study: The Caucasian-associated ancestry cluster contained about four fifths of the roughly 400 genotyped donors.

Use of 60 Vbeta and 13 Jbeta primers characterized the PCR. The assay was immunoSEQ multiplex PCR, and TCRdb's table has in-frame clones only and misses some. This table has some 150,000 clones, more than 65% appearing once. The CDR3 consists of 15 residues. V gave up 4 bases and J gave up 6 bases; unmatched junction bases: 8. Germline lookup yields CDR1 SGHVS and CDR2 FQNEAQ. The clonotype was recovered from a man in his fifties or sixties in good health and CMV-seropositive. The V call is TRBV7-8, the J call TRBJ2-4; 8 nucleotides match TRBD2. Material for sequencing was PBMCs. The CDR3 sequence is CASSSRGGVTNIQYF. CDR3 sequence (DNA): TGTGCCAGCAGCTCCCGGGGGGGAGTAACAAACATTCAGTACTTC.